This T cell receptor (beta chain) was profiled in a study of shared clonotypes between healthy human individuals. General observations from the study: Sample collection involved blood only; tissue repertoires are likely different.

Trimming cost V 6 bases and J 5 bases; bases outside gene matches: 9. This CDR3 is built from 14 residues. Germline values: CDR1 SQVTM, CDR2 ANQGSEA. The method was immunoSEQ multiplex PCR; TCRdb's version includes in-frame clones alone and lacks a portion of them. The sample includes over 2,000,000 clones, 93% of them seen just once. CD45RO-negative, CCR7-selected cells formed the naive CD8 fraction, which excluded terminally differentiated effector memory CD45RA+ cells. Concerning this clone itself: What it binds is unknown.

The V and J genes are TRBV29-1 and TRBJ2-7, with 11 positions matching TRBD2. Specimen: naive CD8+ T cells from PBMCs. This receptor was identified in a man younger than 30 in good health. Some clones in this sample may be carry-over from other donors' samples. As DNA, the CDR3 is TGCAGCGTCCCGACTAGCGGGAAGGTGGACGAGCAGTACTTC. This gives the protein CSVPTSGKVDEQYF.